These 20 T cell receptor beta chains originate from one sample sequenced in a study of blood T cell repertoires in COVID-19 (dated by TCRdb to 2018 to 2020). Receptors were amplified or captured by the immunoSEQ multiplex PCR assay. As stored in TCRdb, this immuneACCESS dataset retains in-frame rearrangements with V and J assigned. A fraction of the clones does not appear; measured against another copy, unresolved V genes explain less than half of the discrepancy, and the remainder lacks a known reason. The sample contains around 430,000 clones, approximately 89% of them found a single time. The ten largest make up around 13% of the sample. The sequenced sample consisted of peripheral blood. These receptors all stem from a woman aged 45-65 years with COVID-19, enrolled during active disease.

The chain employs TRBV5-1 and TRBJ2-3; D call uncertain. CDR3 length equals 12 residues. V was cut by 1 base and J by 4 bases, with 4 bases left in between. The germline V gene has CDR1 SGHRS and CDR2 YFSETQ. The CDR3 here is CASSLNSDTQYF. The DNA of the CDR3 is TGCGCCAGCAGCTTGAACTCAGATACGCAGTATTTT.

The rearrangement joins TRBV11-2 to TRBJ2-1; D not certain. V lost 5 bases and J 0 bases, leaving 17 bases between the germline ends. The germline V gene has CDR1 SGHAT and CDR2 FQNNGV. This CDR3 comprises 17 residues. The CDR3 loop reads CASSPTRFFGSYNEQFF. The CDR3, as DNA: TGTGCCAGCAGCCCCACCAGGTTCTTTGGCTCCTACAATGAGCAGTTCTTC.

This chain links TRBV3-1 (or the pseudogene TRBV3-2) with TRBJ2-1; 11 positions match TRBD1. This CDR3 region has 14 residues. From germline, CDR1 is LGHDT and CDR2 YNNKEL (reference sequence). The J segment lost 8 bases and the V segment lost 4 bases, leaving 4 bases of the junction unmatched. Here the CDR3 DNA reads TGTGCCAGCAGCCTGGGACAGGGGGACTATGAGCAGTTCTTC. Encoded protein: CASSLGQGDYEQFF.

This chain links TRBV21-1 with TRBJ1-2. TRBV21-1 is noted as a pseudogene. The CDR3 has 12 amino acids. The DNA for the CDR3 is TGTGCCAGCAGCACCTGGGACTGCAACTACACCTTC. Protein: CASSTWDCNYTF.

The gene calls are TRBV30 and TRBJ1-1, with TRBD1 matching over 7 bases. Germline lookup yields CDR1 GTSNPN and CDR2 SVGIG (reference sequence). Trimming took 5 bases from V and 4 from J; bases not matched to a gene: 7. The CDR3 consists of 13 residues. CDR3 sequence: CAWSPSGGTEAFF. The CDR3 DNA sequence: TGTGCCTGGTCCCCCTCAGGGGGCACTGAAGCTTTCTTT.

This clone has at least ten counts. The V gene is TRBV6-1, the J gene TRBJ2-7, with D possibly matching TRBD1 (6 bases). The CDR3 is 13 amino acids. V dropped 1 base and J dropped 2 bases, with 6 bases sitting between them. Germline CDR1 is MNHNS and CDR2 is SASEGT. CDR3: CASSEGTAYEQYF. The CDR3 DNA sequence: TGTGCCAGCAGTGAAGGGACAGCCTACGAGCAGTACTTC.

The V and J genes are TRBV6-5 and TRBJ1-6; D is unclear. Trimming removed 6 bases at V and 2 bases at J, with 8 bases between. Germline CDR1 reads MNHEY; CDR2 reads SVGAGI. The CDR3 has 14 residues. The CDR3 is CASRRVAYNSPLHF. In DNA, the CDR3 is TGTGCCAGCAGGAGAGTAGCCTATAATTCACCCCTCCACTTT.

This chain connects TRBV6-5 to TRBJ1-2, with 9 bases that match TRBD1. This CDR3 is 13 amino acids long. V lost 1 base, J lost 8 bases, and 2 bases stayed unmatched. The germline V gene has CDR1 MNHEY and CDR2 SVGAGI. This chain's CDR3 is CASSYLTGGGYTF. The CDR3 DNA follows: TGTGCCAGCAGTTACTTGACAGGGGGAGGCTACACCTTC.

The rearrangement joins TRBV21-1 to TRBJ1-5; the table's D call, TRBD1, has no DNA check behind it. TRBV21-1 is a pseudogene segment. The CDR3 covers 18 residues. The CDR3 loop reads CASSKALLRDRKSQPQHF. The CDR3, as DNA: TGTGCCAGCAGCAAAGCGCTTTTAAGGGACAGGAAGAGTCAGCCCCAGCATTTT.

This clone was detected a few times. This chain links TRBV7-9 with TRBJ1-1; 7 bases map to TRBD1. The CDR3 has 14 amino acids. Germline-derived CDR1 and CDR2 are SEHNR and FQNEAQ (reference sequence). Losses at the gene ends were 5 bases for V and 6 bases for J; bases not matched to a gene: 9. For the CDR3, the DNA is TGTGCCAGCAGCCCCTCGACAGGGACCCCTGAAGCTTTCTTT. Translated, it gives CASSPSTGTPEAFF.

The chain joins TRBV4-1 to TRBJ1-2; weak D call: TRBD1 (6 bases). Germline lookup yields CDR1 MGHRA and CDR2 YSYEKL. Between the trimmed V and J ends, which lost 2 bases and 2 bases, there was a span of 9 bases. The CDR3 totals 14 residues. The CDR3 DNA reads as TGCGCCAGCAGCCAATTCGGACAGAACTATGGCTACACCTTC. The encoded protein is CASSQFGQNYGYTF.

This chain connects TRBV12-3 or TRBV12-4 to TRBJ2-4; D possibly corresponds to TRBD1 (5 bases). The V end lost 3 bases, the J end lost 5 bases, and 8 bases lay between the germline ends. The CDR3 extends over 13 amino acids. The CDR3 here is CASSFRGQNIQYF. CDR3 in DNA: TGTGCCAGCAGTTTTAGGGGTCAAAACATTCAGTACTTC.

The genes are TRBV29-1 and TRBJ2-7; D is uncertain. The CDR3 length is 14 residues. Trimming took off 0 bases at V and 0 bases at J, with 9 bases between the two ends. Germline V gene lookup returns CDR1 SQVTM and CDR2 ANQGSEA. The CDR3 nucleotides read TGCAGCGTTGAAGATCGGGTCTACTCCTACGAGCAGTACTTC. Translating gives CSVEDRVYSYEQYF.

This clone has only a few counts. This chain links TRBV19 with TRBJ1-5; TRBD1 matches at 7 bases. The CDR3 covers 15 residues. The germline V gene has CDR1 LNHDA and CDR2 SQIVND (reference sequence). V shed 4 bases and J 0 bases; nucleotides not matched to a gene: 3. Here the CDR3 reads CASSTDRDSNQPQHF. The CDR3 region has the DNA TGTGCCAGTAGTACCGACAGGGATAGCAATCAGCCCCAGCATTTT.

CDR3 sequence reads: CASSPALAYEQYF. DNA for the CDR3: TGTGCCAGCTCACCCGCGTTAGCCTACGAGCAGTACTTC. The rearrangement joins TRBV18 to TRBJ2-7, with unresolved D. Germline V CDR1 and CDR2: KGHSH, LQKENI. V lost 3 bases and J lost 2, with 8 bases in between. The CDR3 has 13 residues.

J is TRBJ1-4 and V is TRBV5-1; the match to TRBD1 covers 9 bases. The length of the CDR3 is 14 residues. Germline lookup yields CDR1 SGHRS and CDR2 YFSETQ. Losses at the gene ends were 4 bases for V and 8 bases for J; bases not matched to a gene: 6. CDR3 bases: TGCGCCAGCAGCCAGAGGACAGGGGTAGAAAAACTGTTTTTT. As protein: CASSQRTGVEKLFF.

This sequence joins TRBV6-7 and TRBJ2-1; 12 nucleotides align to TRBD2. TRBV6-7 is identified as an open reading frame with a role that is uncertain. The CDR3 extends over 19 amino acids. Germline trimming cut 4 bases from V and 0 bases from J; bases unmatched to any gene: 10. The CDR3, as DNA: TGTGCCAGCAGTTCTAGCGGGGGGGTCTTTCCGAGCTCCTACAATGAGCAGTTCTTC. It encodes CASSSSGGVFPSSYNEQFF.

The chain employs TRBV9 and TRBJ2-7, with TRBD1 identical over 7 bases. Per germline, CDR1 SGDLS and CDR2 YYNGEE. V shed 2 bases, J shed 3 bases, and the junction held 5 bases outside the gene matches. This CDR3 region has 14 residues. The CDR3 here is CASSVDRADYEQYF. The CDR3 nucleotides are TGTGCCAGCAGCGTTGACAGGGCAGACTACGAGCAGTACTTC.

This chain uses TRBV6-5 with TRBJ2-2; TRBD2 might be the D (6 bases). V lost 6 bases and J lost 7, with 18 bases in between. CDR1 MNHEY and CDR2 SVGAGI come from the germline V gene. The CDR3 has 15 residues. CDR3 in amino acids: CASSPGLATFGELFF. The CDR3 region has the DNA TGTGCCAGCAGCCCGGGACTTGCTACTTTCGGGGAGCTGTTTTTT.

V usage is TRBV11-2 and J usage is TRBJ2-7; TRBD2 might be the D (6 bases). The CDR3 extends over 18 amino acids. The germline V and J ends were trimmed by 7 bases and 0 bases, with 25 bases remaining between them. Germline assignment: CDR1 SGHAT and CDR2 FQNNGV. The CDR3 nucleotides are TGTGCCAGCACCAGCAGGGCAGCCGGGGGAAAGATCTCCTACGAGCAGTACTTC. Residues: CASTSRAAGGKISYEQYF.